These 27 T cell receptor beta chains were all obtained from the same sample, sequenced in a study of identical twins. MiXCR, applied by TCRdb to the 5' RACE reads, yields one record per CDR3 protein. This sample yields hundreds of thousands of distinct CDR3 sequences, of which about 7.6% are seen a single time; 1.5% to 2% belongs to the top ten. The data also belong to a second study, concerning yellow fever vaccine responses in identical twins.

Material for sequencing was PBMCs. The receptors originated from a woman under 30 in good health.

At least ten counts were recorded for this clonotype. The rearrangement uses TRBV7-9 and TRBJ1-1; weak D call: TRBD1 (5 bases). Looked up from germline, CDR1 is SEHNR and CDR2 is FQNEAQ (reference sequence). This CDR3 contains 16 residues. Trimming removed 2 bases from V and 1 base from J, with 14 bases in between. CDR3 in DNA: TGTGCCAGCAGCTTATTCCGCCCGGGACCGAACACTGAAGCTTTCTTT. Residues: CASSLFRPGPNTEAFF.

This clonotype was observed at least ten times. This chain connects TRBV12-3 or TRBV12-4 to TRBJ2-3; TRBD2 aligns across 8 bases. CDR3 size: 16 residues. V lost 2 bases and J lost 2; bases outside the gene matches: 6. The CDR3 DNA reads as TGTGCCAGCAGTTTACGTGTAGCGGGACCCACAGATACGCAGTATTTT. Protein: CASSLRVAGPTDTQYF.

This clonotype was counted between two and nine times. CDR3: CASSLMATSYEQYV. The CDR3 nucleotides are TGTGCCAGCAGTTTAATGGCGACTTCCTACGAGCAGTACGTC. The chain carries TRBV27 and TRBJ2-7; no clear D gene. The CDR3 is 14 amino acids. The germline V gene has CDR1 MNHEY and CDR2 SMNVEV (reference sequence). V was shortened by 2 bases and J by 1 base, with 9 bases between the two germline ends.

The chain joins TRBV6-2 or TRBV6-3 to TRBJ2-1; D might be TRBD2 (5 bases). CDR3 size: 15 residues. CDR1 and CDR2 (germline): MNHEY, SVGEGT. Trimming left V 7 bases short and J 5 bases short, with 18 bases between. CDR3 in DNA: TGTGCCAGCACTAGAGGGAGTATAGTCCACAATGAGCAGTTCTTC. This codes for CASTRGSIVHNEQFF.

This chain joins TRBV12-3 or TRBV12-4 and TRBJ2-3, with D perhaps matching TRBD2 (6 bases). This CDR3 region has 15 residues. The V end lost 6 bases, the J end lost 3 bases, and 16 bases lay between the germline ends. The CDR3, as DNA: TGTGCCAGCAGCCGACCGCGGGAAGGGACAGATACGCAGTATTTT. Its protein product is CASSRPREGTDTQYF.

This clonotype occurred a few times. V usage is TRBV27 and J usage is TRBJ2-7; unclear D gene. Per germline, CDR1 MNHEY and CDR2 SMNVEV (reference sequence). V dropped 6 bases and J dropped 0 bases, with 9 bases sitting between them. This CDR3 region has 13 residues. CDR3 residues: CASSRPSSYEQYF. The DNA for the CDR3 is TGTGCCAGCAGCCGGCCCAGCTCCTACGAGCAGTACTTC.

This clonotype was detected a few times. This chain joins TRBV4-2 and TRBJ1-1; TRBD1 aligns across 7 bases. This CDR3 spans 15 amino acids. CDR1 is LGHNA and CDR2 is YNFKEQ in the germline V gene. V lost 4 bases to trimming and J lost 0 bases; unmatched junction nucleotides: 5. The CDR3 DNA reads TGTGCCAGCAGCCGTACAGGGGCCCTGAACACTGAAGCTTTCTTT. This codes for CASSRTGALNTEAFF.

In this sample, this clonotype turned up a few times. The genes are TRBV2 and TRBJ2-2; possibly TRBD1 for D (6 bases). This CDR3 contains 13 residues. Trimming shortened V by 4 bases and J by 6 bases, and 9 bases separated the two germline ends. Germline values: CDR1 SNHLY, CDR2 FYNNEI. The CDR3 nucleotides are TGTGCCAGCAGTGCAGGGGACCCCGGGGAGCTGTTTTTT. Translated: CASSAGDPGELFF.

The chain uses TRBV3-1 and TRBJ2-7, with D unresolved. Trimming left V 1 base short and J 3 bases short, with 16 bases between. The CDR3 length is 16 residues. In germline, CDR1 is LGHDT, CDR2 YNNKEL (reference sequence). The CDR3 region is CASSQGPHRPGYEQYV. The CDR3, as DNA: TGTGCCAGCAGCCAAGGCCCCCACCGTCCGGGCTACGAGCAGTACGTC.

The chain recombines TRBV24-1 with TRBJ2-1; the D is unclear. CDR3 length equals 14 residues. The V gene lost 4 bases and the J gene lost 3 bases, with 9 bases spanning the gap. CDR1 and CDR2 from the germline V gene are KGHDR and SFDVKD. As DNA, the CDR3 is TGTGCCACCAGTGACCCCCTGGTCTACAATGAGCAGTTCTTC. The encoded protein is CATSDPLVYNEQFF.

This clonotype was picked up many times. The chain employs TRBV4-1 and TRBJ2-1; D might be TRBD2 (5 bases). The germline V and J ends were trimmed by 0 bases and 4 bases, with 10 bases remaining between them. Germline V gene data show CDR1 as MGHRA and CDR2 as YSYEKL. CDR3 length: 15 residues. The CDR3 DNA sequence: TGCGCCAGCAGCCAAGATCGGTGGGAGTACAATGAGCAGTTCTTC. Protein sequence: CASSQDRWEYNEQFF.

This clonotype was picked up a small number of times. The chain recombines TRBV5-1 with TRBJ2-3; D gene unclear. The CDR3 loop spans 14 amino acids. The V gene's germline CDR1 is SGHRS and CDR2 YFSETQ. V was shortened by 3 bases and J by 0 bases, with 8 bases between the two germline ends. The DNA of the CDR3 is TGCGCCAGCAGCTACCAGGATAGCACAGATACGCAGTATTTT. As protein: CASSYQDSTDTQYF. The variable domain in full, with the rest retrieved from reference TRBV5-1 and TRBJ2-3, is KAGVTQTPRYLIKTRGQQVTLSCSPISGHRSVSWYQQTPGQGLQFLFEYFSETQRNKGNFPGRFSGRQFSNSRSEMNVSTLELGDSALYLCASSYQDSTDTQYFGPGTRLTVL.

This clonotype was detected many times. J is TRBJ2-7 and V is TRBV11-2; D call uncertain. The CDR3 is 14 residues long. V gave up 1 base and J gave up 4 bases, with 11 bases separating them. Germline V gene sequence: CDR1 SGHAT, CDR2 FQNNGV. The CDR3 nucleotides are TGTGCCAGCAGCTTAGCTCCCGGTCAGTACGAGCAGTACGTC. Translated: CASSLAPGQYEQYV.

The chain joins TRBV29-1 to TRBJ2-7; D unresolved. V gave up 0 bases and J gave up 6 bases, with 9 bases separating them. CDR3 length equals 12 residues. The germline V gene encodes CDR1 SQVTM and CDR2 ANQGSEA. In nucleotides, the CDR3 is TGCAGCGTTGAAGATCGGTGGAGCGAGCAGTACTTC. Translation: CSVEDRWSEQYF.

The DNA for the CDR3 is TGTGCCACCAGCAGAGGCCGGGACATGACTAATGAAAAACTGTTTTTT. It encodes CATSRGRDMTNEKLFF. The V gene is TRBV15, the J gene TRBJ1-4; maybe TRBD1 (6 bases). V was cut by 1 base and J by 2 bases, with 11 bases left in between. The CDR3 covers 16 residues. Germline loops: CDR1 LNHNV, CDR2 YYDKDF (reference sequence).

A few counts support this clonotype. The V and J genes are TRBV29-1 and TRBJ1-1; tentatively, D is TRBD1 (6 bases). CDR3 length equals 12 residues. Deletions cut 5 bases from V and 4 bases from J, with 11 bases between. Germline V lookup: CDR1 SQVTM, CDR2 ANQGSEA. CDR3 bases: TGCAGCGTTCAGGGGCTGGGCACTGAAGCTTTCTTT. Protein: CSVQGLGTEAFF.

The V gene is TRBV5-1, the J gene TRBJ2-3; no clear D gene. Trimming cost V 0 bases and J 6 bases, with 14 bases left between them. Germline V gene lookup returns CDR1 SGHRS and CDR2 YFSETQ. This CDR3 is built from 15 residues. DNA of the CDR3: TGCGCCAGCAGCTTGGCGACGGGTGCTTTGGATACGCAGTATTTT. Its protein is CASSLATGALDTQYF.

In this sample, this clonotype turned up a few times. This chain connects TRBV7-2 to TRBJ2-5; D call uncertain. V lost 4 bases and J 5 bases, leaving 11 bases between the germline ends. From germline, CDR1 is SGHTA and CDR2 FQGNSA. The CDR3 spans 13 residues. CDR3 sequence reads: CASSSSYTETQYF. DNA for the CDR3: TGTGCCAGCAGCTCCTCTTATACGGAGACCCAGTACTTC.

Many counts were recorded for this clonotype. This chain links TRBV6-1 with TRBJ1-2, with D maybe TRBD1 (5 bases). Germline assignment: CDR1 MNHNS and CDR2 SASEGT. The length of the CDR3 is 13 residues. V lost 6 bases and J lost 4, with 12 bases in between. CDR3 loop: CASRLTDTYGYTF. The CDR3 DNA sequence: TGTGCCAGCAGACTGACAGATACCTATGGCTACACCTTC.

This clonotype came up a few times. The CDR3 loop reads CASNMGTDQETQYF. DNA for the CDR3: TGTGCCAGCAATATGGGGACAGACCAAGAGACCCAGTACTTC. This rearrangement joins TRBV6-5 to TRBJ2-5; TRBD1 aligns across 7 bases. Germline assignment: CDR1 MNHEY and CDR2 SVGAGI. The CDR3 has 14 residues. Trimming at V came to 7 bases and at J to 0 bases, leaving 5 bases not matched to a gene.

V is TRBV10-2 and J is TRBJ2-3; possible D gene TRBD2, 6 bases. The CDR3 is 17 amino acids. V dropped 0 bases and J dropped 1 base, with 14 bases sitting between them. Germline V lookup: CDR1 WSHSY, CDR2 SAAADI. CDR3 sequence reads: CASSESYFGGGTDTQYF. CDR3 bases: TGCGCCAGCAGTGAGTCGTATTTTGGCGGGGGCACAGATACGCAGTATTTT.

The chain uses TRBV5-1 and TRBJ2-2; D gene ambiguous. CDR1 SGHRS and CDR2 YFSETQ come from the germline V gene. Trimming took 5 bases from V and 1 from J, leaving 9 bases between them. CDR3 length: 14 residues. The CDR3 here is CASRHSRNTGELFF. DNA of the CDR3: TGCGCCAGCAGACATTCGAGGAACACCGGGGAGCTGTTTTTT.

The gene calls are TRBV10-1 and TRBJ2-2; D call uncertain. CDR1 is WNHNN, CDR2 SYGVQD, per germline (reference sequence). Deletions cut 4 bases from V and 4 bases from J, with 13 bases between. The length of the CDR3 is 15 residues. The DNA for the CDR3 is TGCGCCAGCAGTGTGGCCGCCGGGTTCACCGGGGAGCTGTTTTTT. Translated: CASSVAAGFTGELFF.

This clonotype came up many times. V usage is TRBV29-1 and J usage is TRBJ2-1, with 10 bases identical to TRBD2. V lost 5 bases to trimming and J lost 0 bases; unmatched junction nucleotides: 7. Germline CDR1 SQVTM, CDR2 ANQGSEA. The CDR3 spans 16 residues. CDR3 DNA: TGCAGCGTTCTCGGACTAGCGGAGTACTCCTACAATGAGCAGTTCTTC. Encoded protein: CSVLGLAEYSYNEQFF.

This clonotype was seen many times. The chain is built from TRBV29-1 and TRBJ2-1, with 10 nucleotides matching TRBD2. CDR1 and CDR2 (germline): SQVTM, ANQGSEA. This CDR3 region has 16 residues. With V trimmed by 5 bases and J by 2 bases, 9 bases remained unmatched. The CDR3 region has the DNA TGCAGCGTTTCCACGGCCCTAGCGGGAGCCTACAATGAGCAGTTCTTC. Its protein is CSVSTALAGAYNEQFF.

This clonotype was observed many times. The V call is TRBV2, the J call TRBJ1-1, with a weak D call TRBD1 (6 bases). Germline V gene data show CDR1 as SNHLY and CDR2 as FYNNEI. This CDR3 region has 13 residues. Trimming left V 7 bases short and J 1 base short, with 10 bases between. The DNA of the CDR3 is TGTGCCAGCAATAGACAGGAGAACACTGAAGCTTTCTTT. Translating it yields CASNRQENTEAFF.

Ten or more counts support this clonotype. The genes are TRBV25-1 and TRBJ2-2; unclear D gene. The CDR3 has 16 amino acids. V lost 2 bases to trimming and J lost 5 bases, with 15 bases between them. The germline CDR1 and CDR2 sequences are MGHDK and SYGVNS. The CDR3 loop is CASSELGSVDTGELFF. The CDR3 DNA sequence: TGTGCCAGCAGTGAACTGGGGTCGGTGGATACCGGGGAGCTGTTTTTT.